The T cell receptor beta chain described here comes from a study of T cell responses to AZD1222 COVID-19 vaccine. Study-wide results and limits: Baseline seropositives among AZD1222 recipients totaled only five or six. Possibly, clonal diversity was underestimated; donors were largely white British and included more females. Per reports, nearly half of all spike-specific TCRs target regions that are unmutated in variants.

Germline V gives CDR1 SGDLS, CDR2 YYNGEE. Losses at the gene ends were 2 bases for V and 4 bases for J; bases not matched to a gene: 5. The CDR3 spans 15 residues. The repertoire was sequenced with immunoSEQ multiplex PCR; TCRdb's copy has only in-frame clones and lacks some. There are 120,000 to 150,000 clones in the sample; around nine tenths occur only once, and around 5.2% lies in the top ten. With regard to this clone: Its antigen remains unidentified.

This clonotype was obtained from an adult in good health. This specimen was peripheral blood, taken on day 0 of AZD1222 vaccination. This chain joins TRBV9 and TRBJ1-1; 10 nucleotides align to TRBD1. This CDR3 is CASSVRDRGFTEAFF. The CDR3, as DNA: TGTGCCAGCAGCGTTCGGGACAGGGGTTTCACTGAAGCTTTCTTT.